These 4 T cell receptor beta chains originate from one sample sequenced in a study of T-cell memory formation after mild COVID-19 (dated by TCRdb to the early 2020s). The library was obtained by 5' RACE. The reads were generated on an Illumina NovaSeq 6000. The raw public reads went through TCRdb reprocessing: fastp at Q25, MiXCR clone calling, in-frame beta chains kept. Each record represents a unique CDR3 protein, reported with the most common genes and DNA among its rows. The table for this sample lists some 440,000 distinct CDR3 sequences; 20% to 25% of them were counted only once. The top ten clones comprise under 15% of the sample. The specimen was PBMCs or a T cell subset sorted from them (not recorded which). The receptors were gathered from an adult woman who had mild COVID-19 (a few samples of this study predate the infection). The sample titles of this study are shuffled in the database, so cell type and time point are left out; the donor was told from shared clones.

J is TRBJ2-7 and V is TRBV9, with 7 bases matching TRBD1. The CDR3 length is 13 residues. Germline V lookup: CDR1 SGDLS, CDR2 YYNGEE. Germline trimming cut 0 bases from V and 6 bases from J; bases unmatched to any gene: 3. Here the CDR3 reads CASSVEGAGEQYF. CDR3 DNA: TGTGCCAGCAGCGTAGAGGGGGCGGGCGAGCAGTACTTC.

This clonotype was detected only a few times. This sequence joins TRBV4-1 and TRBJ2-1; TRBD2 aligns across 9 bases. This CDR3 comprises 14 residues. CDR1 MGHRA and CDR2 YSYEKL come from the germline V gene. V shed 1 base and J 8 bases; nucleotides not matched to a gene: 3. CDR3 DNA sequence: TGCGCCAGCAGCCAAGGGCGGGGGGGTTATGAGCAGTTCTTC. Residues: CASSQGRGGYEQFF.

The rearrangement uses TRBV7-2 and TRBJ2-3; tentatively, D is TRBD1 or TRBD2 (5 bases each). Trimming took 5 bases from V and 4 from J, leaving 16 bases between them. CDR1 and CDR2 from the germline V gene are SGHTA and FQGNSA. The CDR3 has 15 residues. Written as DNA, the CDR3 is TGTGCCAGCAGCCCCCCGGGGAAGGGGCCAGATACGCAGTATTTT. The encoded protein is CASSPPGKGPDTQYF.

This clonotype was seen more than once but under ten times. V is TRBV5-1 and J is TRBJ2-7; D might be TRBD2 (6 bases). This CDR3 is built from 12 residues. Germline V gene lookup returns CDR1 SGHRS and CDR2 YFSETQ. Trimming shortened V by 3 bases and J by 6 bases, and 10 bases separated the two germline ends. The CDR3 sequence: CASSWVGGEQYF. CDR3 nucleotide sequence: TGCGCCAGCAGCTGGGTCGGGGGCGAGCAGTACTTC.